This record looks at one T cell receptor beta chain sequence and its context. The junction differs from germline at one of its ends, possibly a read error. At the DNA level, this CDR3 is encoded by other sequences in the same sample as well. The source of the sample is a study of blood T cell repertoires in COVID-19. The germline gives CDR1 MDHEN, CDR2 SYDVKM. The CDR3 totals 14 residues. Only in-frame clones appear in the TCRdb table, and some are missing; sequencing was by immunoSEQ multiplex PCR. This sample has tens of thousands of clones, with about 81% found just once. The material sequenced was peripheral blood. V and J are TRBV28 and TRBJ1-2; D ambiguous. The sequence derives from a human donor in a cohort sampled during active COVID-19. The CDR3, as DNA: TGCGCCAGCAGTACCAGAACCCATTTCGGGGGCTACACCTTC. Amino acids: CASSTRTHFGGYTF.